One and the same sample provided the 21 T cell receptor beta chains below, sequenced in a study of regulatory T cells in long-lasting Graves disease. Time point indicated: newly diagnosed GD, antithyroid drugs for less than 3 months. After RNA was extracted from PBMCs, the TCR library was made from it. Libraries of TCR beta came from iRepertoire HTBI primers plus Arm-PCR of CDR3 regions. TCRdb re-called the multiplex PCR reads through MiXCR, storing one row per CDR3 protein. The sample has under 450,000 distinct CDR3 sequences; around 15% are singletons. This sample also appeared in a second study, on T cells in Graves' hyperthyroidism and ophthalmopathy.

The material was peripheral blood mononuclear cells (PBMCs), obtained at new diagnosis, from a patient treated with antithyroid drugs. These receptor sequences come from a woman in her late teens or twenties with Graves disease.

The V call is TRBV28, the J call TRBJ2-7, with no clear D. Trimming cost V 2 bases and J 4 bases, with 15 bases left between them. The CDR3 length is 15 residues. From germline, CDR1 is MDHEN and CDR2 SYDVKM. In DNA form, the CDR3 reads TGTGCCAGCAGTTTACCGCCGGGCCTATCTTACGAGCAGTACTTC. Encoded protein: CASSLPPGLSYEQYF.

This clonotype was seen at least ten times. The CDR3 DNA follows: TGTGCCAGCAGCCCGACTAGTCATGAGCAGTTCTTC. The encoded protein is CASSPTSHEQFF. This sequence joins TRBV11-2 and TRBJ2-1; maybe TRBD2 (6 bases). Germline V gene data show CDR1 as SGHAT and CDR2 as FQNNGV. The CDR3 has 12 residues. Trimming removed 5 bases from V and 8 bases from J, with 10 bases in between.

This clonotype occurred a few times. This chain joins TRBV19 and TRBJ1-2; D is uncertain. This CDR3 has 13 amino acids. CDR1 and CDR2 from the germline V gene are LNHDA and SQIVND (reference sequence). V lost 5 bases, J lost 4 bases, and 11 bases lay in between. CDR3 in amino acids: CASSSTQLYGYTF. The CDR3 DNA sequence: TGTGCCAGTAGTTCCACCCAGCTCTATGGCTACACCTTC.

This clonotype was detected many times. This chain uses TRBV6-1 with TRBJ2-7; 11 nucleotides agree with TRBD2. Germline trimming cut 7 bases from V and 3 bases from J; bases unmatched to any gene: 5. Germline lookup yields CDR1 MNHNS and CDR2 SASEGT. The length of the CDR3 is 14 residues. The CDR3: CASINLAGGYEQYF. CDR3 bases: TGTGCCAGCATCAACCTAGCGGGGGGCTACGAGCAGTACTTC.

The sample holds a few counts of this clonotype. The chain couples TRBV4-2 to TRBJ1-1; D not certain. There are 16 residues in the CDR3. Trimming pared 0 bases from V and 7 bases from J, leaving 18 bases between. The germline V gene has CDR1 LGHNA and CDR2 YNFKEQ. In DNA form, the CDR3 reads TGTGCCAGCAGCCAAGAGGCAGGAGCAAACATAATTGAAGCTTTCTTT. Translation gives CASSQEAGANIIEAFF.

This clonotype was picked up many times. This chain links TRBV5-1 with TRBJ2-7; the D gene could be TRBD1 or TRBD2 (5 bases each). This CDR3 has 15 amino acids. The germline gives CDR1 SGHRS, CDR2 YFSETQ. V was trimmed by 0 bases and J by 4 bases, leaving 14 bases between them. DNA for the CDR3: TGCGCCAGCAGCTTGGGGGGGACGGGTGTATACGAGCAGTACTTC. Its protein product is CASSLGGTGVYEQYF.

This clonotype was recorded at least ten times. The V and J genes are TRBV30 and TRBJ2-1; D possibly corresponds to TRBD2 (6 bases). This CDR3 has 13 residues. Trimming took 3 bases from V and 5 from J, leaving 11 bases between them. Germline CDR1 is GTSNPN and CDR2 is SVGIG (reference sequence). As DNA, the CDR3 is TGTGCCTGGAGCGACCGGGGGAACAATGAGCAGTTCTTC. Translation gives CAWSDRGNNEQFF.

This clonotype was detected many times. The chain employs TRBV10-3 and TRBJ1-5; 10 bases match TRBD1. V lost 2 bases to trimming and J lost 4 bases; unmatched junction nucleotides: 5. The CDR3 length is 16 residues. Germline CDR1 ENHRY, CDR2 SYGVKD. CDR3 sequence: CAISEPPGQGNQPQHF. CDR3 DNA sequence: TGTGCCATCAGTGAGCCGCCGGGACAGGGGAATCAGCCCCAGCATTTT.

The chain uses TRBV27 and TRBJ1-6, with 7 bases aligning to TRBD1. Germline V gives CDR1 MNHEY, CDR2 SMNVEV (reference sequence). The CDR3 is made up of 14 amino acids. V trimming: 8 bases; J trimming: 10 bases; junction bases outside the gene matches: 11. CDR3 in DNA: TGTGCCAGCGCCCCGGACAGGACTCGGTCACCCCTCCACTTT. It codes for CASAPDRTRSPLHF.

This clonotype was observed many times. CDR3 amino acids: CASSPQGASLGYTF. The DNA for the CDR3 is TGCGCCAGCAGCCCACAGGGGGCCTCGCTGGGCTACACCTTC. The V gene is TRBV5-1, the J gene TRBJ1-2; TRBD1 agrees at 9 bases. This CDR3 comprises 14 residues. The V gene's germline CDR1 is SGHRS and CDR2 YFSETQ. V gave up 4 bases and J gave up 8 bases; unmatched junction bases: 9.

This clonotype was detected ten times or more. The chain couples TRBV6-2 or TRBV6-3 to TRBJ2-5; TRBD2 aligns across 10 bases. The V segment lost 5 bases and the J segment 3 bases; nucleotides outside the gene matches: 3. This CDR3 spans 14 amino acids. Germline V gene lookup returns CDR1 MNHEY and CDR2 SVGEGT. The CDR3 reads CASSKLAGKETQYF. The CDR3 coding sequence is TGTGCCAGCAGTAAACTAGCGGGGAAAGAGACCCAGTACTTC.

The chain links TRBV19 to TRBJ2-2, with D unresolved. This CDR3 has 14 amino acids. The V gene lost 6 bases and the J gene lost 0 bases, with 8 bases spanning the gap. Germline CDR1 LNHDA, CDR2 SQIVND (reference sequence). This CDR3 is CASSRLTNTGELFF. CDR3 nucleotide sequence: TGTGCCAGTAGCCGTTTAACGAACACCGGGGAGCTGTTTTTT.

V and J are TRBV20-1 and TRBJ2-5; D gene uncertain. The CDR3 covers 13 residues. Deletions cut 4 bases from V and 1 base from J, with 10 bases between. The germline gives CDR1 DFQATT, CDR2 SNEGSKA (reference sequence). CDR3 residues: CSATSLLQETQYF. The CDR3 nucleotides are TGCAGTGCTACCAGTCTTCTCCAAGAGACCCAGTACTTC.

This clonotype was counted ten times or more. V gene TRBV6-1 combines with J gene TRBJ1-1, with no clear D. Trimming pared 6 bases from V and 4 bases from J, leaving 15 bases between. The CDR3 sequence is 14 residues long. Germline V gene sequence: CDR1 MNHNS, CDR2 SASEGT. The CDR3 DNA sequence: TGTGCCAGCAGAACGTGGACTGGAGGCACTGAAGCTTTCTTT. Encoded protein: CASRTWTGGTEAFF.

This clonotype came up many times. The V and J genes are TRBV11-2 and TRBJ1-2; no clear D. CDR3 length: 16 residues. Germline V lookup: CDR1 SGHAT, CDR2 FQNNGV. V lost 4 bases, J lost 4 bases, and 19 bases lay in between. The chain's CDR3 is CASSSLTPGLTYGYTF. The CDR3 DNA follows: TGTGCCAGCAGCTCATTGACCCCCGGGCTTACCTATGGCTACACCTTC.

The chain joins TRBV6-1 to TRBJ1-6; TRBD1 is a possible D gene (5 bases). V was shortened by 6 bases and J by 8 bases, with 17 bases between the two germline ends. CDR3 length equals 15 residues. Germline assignment: CDR1 MNHNS and CDR2 SASEGT. DNA for the CDR3: TGTGCCAGCAGGCCACTGGGCAGGGTCGATTCACCCCTCCACTTT. It yields the protein CASRPLGRVDSPLHF.

The sample holds a few counts of this clonotype. This rearrangement joins TRBV29-1 to TRBJ2-5, with 8 bases matching TRBD2. This CDR3 region has 15 residues. Germline V gene data show CDR1 as SQVTM and CDR2 as ANQGSEA. J was trimmed by 0 bases and V by 4 bases; bases with no gene match: 7. CDR3 protein: CSVAMVAGHQETQYF. The DNA of the CDR3 is TGCAGCGTTGCAATGGTAGCGGGACACCAAGAGACCCAGTACTTC.

Details on this clonotype: This may be a read error: a much more frequent sequence differs by one nucleotide. The chain uses TRBV4-2 and TRBJ1-1, with 10 bases that match TRBD1. The length of the CDR3 is 13 residues. In germline, CDR1 is LGHNA, CDR2 YNFKEQ. The CDR3 protein is CASGTGENTEAIF. The CDR3 DNA is TGTGCCAGCGGGACAGGGGAAAACACTGAAGCTATCTTT.

The chain carries TRBV11-3 and TRBJ2-1; possible D gene TRBD1, 5 bases. Between the trimmed V and J ends, which lost 11 bases and 8 bases, there was a span of 25 bases. Germline loops: CDR1 SGHNT, CDR2 YENEEA. The CDR3 covers 15 residues. The CDR3 DNA follows: TGTGCCGGCGGCTTGGAACCCGCTCAGGGTTATGAGCAGTTCTTC. Translating gives CAGGLEPAQGYEQFF.

J is TRBJ2-2 and V is TRBV2, with TRBD1 matching over 7 bases. Per germline, CDR1 SNHLY and CDR2 FYNNEI. V shed 0 bases and J 14 bases; nucleotides not matched to a gene: 6. This CDR3 is built from 13 residues. As DNA, the CDR3 is TGTGCCAGCAGTGAAGCAGTAGGGACAGTCCTGTTTTTT. Its translation: CASSEAVGTVLFF.

The chain links TRBV7-8 to TRBJ1-1; D unresolved. Germline CDR1 and CDR2: SGHVS and FQNEAQ. The CDR3 has 15 amino acids. V dropped 1 base and J dropped 1 base, with 10 bases sitting between them. The CDR3 region is CASSLVLKENTEAFF. The DNA for the CDR3 is TGTGCCAGCAGCTTAGTCCTCAAAGAGAACACTGAAGCTTTCTTT. The complete variable domain, with remaining parts taken from reference TRBV7-8 and TRBJ1-1, reads GAGVSQSPRYKVAKRGQDVALRCDPISGHVSLFWYQQALGQGPEFLTYFQNEAQLDKSGLPSDRFFAERPEGSVSTLKIQRTQQEDSAVYLCASSLVLKENTEAFFGQGTRLTVV.